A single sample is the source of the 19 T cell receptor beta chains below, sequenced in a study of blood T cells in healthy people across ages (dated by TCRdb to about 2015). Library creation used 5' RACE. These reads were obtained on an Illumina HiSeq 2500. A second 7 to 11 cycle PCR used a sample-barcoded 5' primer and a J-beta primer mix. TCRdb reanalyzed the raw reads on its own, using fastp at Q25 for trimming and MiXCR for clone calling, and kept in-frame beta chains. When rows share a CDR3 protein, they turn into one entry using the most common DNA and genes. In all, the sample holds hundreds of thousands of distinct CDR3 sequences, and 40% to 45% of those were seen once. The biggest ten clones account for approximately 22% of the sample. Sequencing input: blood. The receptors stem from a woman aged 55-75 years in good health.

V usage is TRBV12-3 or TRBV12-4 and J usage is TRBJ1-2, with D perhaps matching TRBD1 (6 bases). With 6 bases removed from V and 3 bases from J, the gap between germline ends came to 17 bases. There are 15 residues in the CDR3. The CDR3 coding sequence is TGTGCCAGCAGCTTAAACAGGGCAGGGGACTATGGCTACACCTTC. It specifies CASSLNRAGDYGYTF.

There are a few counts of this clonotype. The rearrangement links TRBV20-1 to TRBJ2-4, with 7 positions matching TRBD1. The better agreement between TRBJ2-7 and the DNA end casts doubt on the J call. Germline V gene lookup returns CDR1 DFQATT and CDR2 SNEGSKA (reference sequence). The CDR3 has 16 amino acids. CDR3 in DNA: TGCAGTGCTGCTTATCAGACAGGGATTATCGTCCACGAGCAGTACTTC. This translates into CSAAYQTGIIVHEQYF.

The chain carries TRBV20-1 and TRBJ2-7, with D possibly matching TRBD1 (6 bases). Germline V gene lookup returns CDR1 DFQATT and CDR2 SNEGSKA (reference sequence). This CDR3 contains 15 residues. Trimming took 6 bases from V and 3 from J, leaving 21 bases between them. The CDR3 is CSADPIGQRVYEQYF. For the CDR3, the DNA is TGCAGTGCCGACCCGATTGGACAGAGAGTCTACGAGCAGTACTTC.

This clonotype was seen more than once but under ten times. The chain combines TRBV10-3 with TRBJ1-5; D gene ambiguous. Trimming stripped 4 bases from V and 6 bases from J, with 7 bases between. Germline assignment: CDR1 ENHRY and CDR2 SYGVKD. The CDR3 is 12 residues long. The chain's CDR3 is CAISGLGQPQHF. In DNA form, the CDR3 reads TGTGCCATCAGTGGTTTAGGTCAGCCCCAGCATTTT.

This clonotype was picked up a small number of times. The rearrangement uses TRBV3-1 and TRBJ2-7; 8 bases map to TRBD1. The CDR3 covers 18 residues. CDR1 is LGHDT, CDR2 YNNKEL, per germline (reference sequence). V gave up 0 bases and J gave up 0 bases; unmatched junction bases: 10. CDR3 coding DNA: TGTGCCAGCAGCCAAGAAGATTGGACAGGGAGGAACTCCTACGAGCAGTACTTC. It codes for CASSQEDWTGRNSYEQYF.

For the CDR3, the DNA is TGTGCCAGCAGCCCAGTCGGGACAGGGAGTGAAAAACTGTTTTTT. It translates to CASSPVGTGSEKLFF. The chain employs TRBV27 and TRBJ1-4, with 9 bases fitting TRBD1. This CDR3 region has 15 residues. Germline assignment: CDR1 MNHEY and CDR2 SMNVEV (reference sequence). The V segment lost 6 bases and the J segment 7 bases; nucleotides outside the gene matches: 9.

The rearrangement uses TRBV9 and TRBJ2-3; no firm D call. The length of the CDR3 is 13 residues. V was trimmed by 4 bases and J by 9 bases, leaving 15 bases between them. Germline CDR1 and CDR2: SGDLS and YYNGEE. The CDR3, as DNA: TGTGCCAGCAGCCTCCGCCCCGGGCCAACGCAGTATTTT. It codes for CASSLRPGPTQYF.

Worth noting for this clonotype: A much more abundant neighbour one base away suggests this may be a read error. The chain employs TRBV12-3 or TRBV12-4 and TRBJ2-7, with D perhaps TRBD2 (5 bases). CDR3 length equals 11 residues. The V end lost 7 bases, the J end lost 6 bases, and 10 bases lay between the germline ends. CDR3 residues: CASTNRGEQYF. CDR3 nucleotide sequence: TGTGCCAGCACCAACCGGGGCGAGCAGTACTTC.

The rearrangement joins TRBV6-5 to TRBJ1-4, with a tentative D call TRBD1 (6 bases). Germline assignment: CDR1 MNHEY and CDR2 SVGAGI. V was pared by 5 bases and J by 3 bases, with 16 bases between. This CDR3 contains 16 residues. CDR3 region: CASSPRPTGANEKLFF. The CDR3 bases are TGTGCCAGCAGTCCCCGGCCGACAGGTGCTAATGAAAAACTGTTTTTT.

The CDR3, as DNA: TGCAGTGCTATTAATTCGGGAGGGCCAGATACGCAGTATTTT. It translates to CSAINSGGPDTQYF. This chain links TRBV20-1 with TRBJ2-3; 8 positions agree with TRBD2. The V and J ends lost 4 bases and 4 bases, in that order; junction bases with no gene match: 7. The CDR3 sequence is 14 residues long. Germline CDR1 reads DFQATT; CDR2 reads SNEGSKA (reference sequence).

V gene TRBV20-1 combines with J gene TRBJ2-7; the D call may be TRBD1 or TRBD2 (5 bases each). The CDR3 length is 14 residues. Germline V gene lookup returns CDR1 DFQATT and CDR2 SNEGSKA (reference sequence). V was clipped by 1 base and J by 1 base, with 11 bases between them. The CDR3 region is CSARVGTVSYEQYF. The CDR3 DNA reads TGCAGTGCTAGAGTTGGGACGGTGTCCTACGAGCAGTACTTC.

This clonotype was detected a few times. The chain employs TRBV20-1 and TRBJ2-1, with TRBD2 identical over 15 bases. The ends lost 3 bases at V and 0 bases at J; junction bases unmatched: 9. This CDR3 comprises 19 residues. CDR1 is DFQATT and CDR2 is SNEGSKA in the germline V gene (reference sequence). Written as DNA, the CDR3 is TGCAGTGCTAGGAGGCCGGGACTAGCGGGAGGTTTCTCCTACAATGAGCAGTTCTTC. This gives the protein CSARRPGLAGGFSYNEQFF.

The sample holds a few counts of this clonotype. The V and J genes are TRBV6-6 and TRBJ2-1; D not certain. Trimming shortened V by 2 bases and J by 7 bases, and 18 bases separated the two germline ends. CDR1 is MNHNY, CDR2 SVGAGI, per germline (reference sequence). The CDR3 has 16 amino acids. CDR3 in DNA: TGTGCCAGCAGTTACGTAACCGGGCCCCTAAGGAATGAGCAGTTCTTC. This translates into CASSYVTGPLRNEQFF.

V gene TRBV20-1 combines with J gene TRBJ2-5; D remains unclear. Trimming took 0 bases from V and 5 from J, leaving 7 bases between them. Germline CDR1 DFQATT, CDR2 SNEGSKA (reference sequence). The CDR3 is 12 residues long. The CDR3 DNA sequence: TGCAGTGCTAGAGAGTTCCGGGAGACCCAGTACTTC. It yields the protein CSAREFRETQYF.

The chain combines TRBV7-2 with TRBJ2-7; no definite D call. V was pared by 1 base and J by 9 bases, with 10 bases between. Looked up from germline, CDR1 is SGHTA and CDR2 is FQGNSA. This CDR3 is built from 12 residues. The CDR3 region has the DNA TGTGCCAGCAGCTTAGTTCCCCCCTCGCAGTACTTC. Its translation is CASSLVPPSQYF.

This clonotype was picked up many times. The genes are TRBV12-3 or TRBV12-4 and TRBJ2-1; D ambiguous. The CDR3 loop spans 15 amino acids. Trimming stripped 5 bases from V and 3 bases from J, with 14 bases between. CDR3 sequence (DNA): TGTGCCAGCAGTCTCCTCGTGGGAAGCTACAATGAGCAGTTCTTC. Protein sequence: CASSLLVGSYNEQFF.

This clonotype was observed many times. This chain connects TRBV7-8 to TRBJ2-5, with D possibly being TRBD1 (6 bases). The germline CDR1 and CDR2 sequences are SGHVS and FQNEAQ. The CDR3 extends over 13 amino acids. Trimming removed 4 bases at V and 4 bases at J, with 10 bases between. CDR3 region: CASSSDRAETQYF. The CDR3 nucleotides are TGTGCCAGCAGCTCGGACAGAGCAGAGACCCAGTACTTC. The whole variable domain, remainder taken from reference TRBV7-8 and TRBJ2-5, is GAGVSQSPRYKVAKRGQDVALRCDPISGHVSLFWYQQALGQGPEFLTYFQNEAQLDKSGLPSDRFFAERPEGSVSTLKIQRTQQEDSAVYLCASSSDRAETQYFGPGTRLLVL.

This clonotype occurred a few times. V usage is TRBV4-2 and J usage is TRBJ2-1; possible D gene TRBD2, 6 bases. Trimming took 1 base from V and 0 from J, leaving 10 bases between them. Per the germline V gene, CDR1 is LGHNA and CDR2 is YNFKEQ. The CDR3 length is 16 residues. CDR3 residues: CASSQGSGPSYNEQFF. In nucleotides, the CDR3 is TGTGCCAGCAGCCAAGGGAGCGGGCCCTCCTACAATGAGCAGTTCTTC.

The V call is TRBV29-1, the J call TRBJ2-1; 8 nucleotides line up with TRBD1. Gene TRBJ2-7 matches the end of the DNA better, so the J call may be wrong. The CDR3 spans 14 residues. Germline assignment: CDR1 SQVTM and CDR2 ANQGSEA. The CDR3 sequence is CSVQGAKTYNEQYF. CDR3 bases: TGCAGCGTTCAGGGGGCAAAAACCTACAATGAGCAGTACTTC.